Below are 6 T cell receptor beta chains sequenced from a single sample in a study of beta chain features in type 1 diabetes. Every bit of the isolated RNA underwent reverse transcription, so sequencing read expressed TCRB transcripts. Libraries were prepared by immunoSEQ multiplex PCR; TCRdb keeps only in-frame clonotypes and omits some of them. Altogether 65,000 to 100,000 clones are present, 30% to 40% being singletons, with the ten largest covering roughly 0.45%. The sequencing sample was made of stem cell memory CD4+ T cells from blood. These receptors originate from a woman aged 18-35 years in good health.

This clone came up once. The V and J genes are TRBV11-2 and TRBJ2-7; TRBD2 aligns across 9 bases. Germline loops: CDR1 SGHAT, CDR2 FQNNGV. Trimming at V came to 1 base and at J to 4 bases, leaving 8 bases not matched to a gene. The CDR3 has 16 amino acids. CDR3 nucleotides: TGTGCCAGCAGCTTAGCAGGTAGCGGGGGTGCGTACGAGCAGTACTTC. Amino acids: CASSLAGSGGAYEQYF.

V usage is TRBV18 and J usage is TRBJ1-5; D perhaps matches TRBD1 (5 bases). The CDR3 runs to 15 residues. Looked up from germline, CDR1 is KGHSH and CDR2 is LQKENI. V was clipped by 1 base and J by 2 bases, with 9 bases between them. CDR3 in amino acids: CASSPQEGRNQPQHF. The CDR3 DNA is TGTGCCAGCTCACCACAGGAGGGGCGCAATCAGCCCCAGCATTTT.

This clone appeared once. This chain connects TRBV7-3 to TRBJ1-6, with a weak D call TRBD1 (5 bases). Trimming took off 3 bases at V and 7 bases at J, with 10 bases between the two ends. This CDR3 region has 14 residues. Per the germline V gene, CDR1 is SGHTA and CDR2 is FQGTGA. This CDR3 reads CASSFETANSPLHF. The DNA of the CDR3 is TGTGCCAGCAGCTTCGAGACAGCCAATTCACCCCTCCACTTT. Filled out from reference TRBV7-3 and TRBJ1-6, the complete variable domain reads GAGVSQTPSNKVTEKGKYVELRCDPISGHTALYWYRQSLGQGPEFLIYFQGTGAADDSGLPNDRFFAVRPEGSVSTLKIQRTERGDSAVYLCASSFETANSPLHFGNGTRLTVT.

This clone has more than one count but fewer than ten. The chain recombines TRBV15 with TRBJ2-4, with D maybe TRBD1 (6 bases). This CDR3 comprises 17 residues. CDR1 and CDR2 from the germline V gene are LNHNV and YYDKDF (reference sequence). The ends were cut back, 5 bases at V and 1 base at J, with 18 bases in the middle. CDR3 sequence reads: CATSHVKGGSAKNIQYF. The DNA of the CDR3 is TGTGCCACCAGCCATGTCAAAGGGGGTTCGGCCAAAAACATTCAGTACTTC.

This clone was found a few times. Here the CDR3 reads CASSEREVSEQYF. CDR3 coding DNA: TGTGCCAGCAGCGAGCGGGAGGTTTCCGAGCAGTACTTC. The gene calls are TRBV2 and TRBJ2-7; 9 bases match TRBD2. Germline V gives CDR1 SNHLY, CDR2 FYNNEI. This CDR3 has 13 residues. V was clipped by 6 bases and J by 6 bases; unmatched bases: 6.

This clone was seen a few times. The chain couples TRBV21-1 to TRBJ1-2; the DNA was not used to check the table's D call, TRBD1. TRBV21-1 has pseudogene status. CDR3 length equals 14 residues. The CDR3 spells CASSPHRTNYGYTF. The CDR3 DNA sequence: TGTGCCAGCAGCCCCCACAGGACCAACTATGGCTACACCTTC.